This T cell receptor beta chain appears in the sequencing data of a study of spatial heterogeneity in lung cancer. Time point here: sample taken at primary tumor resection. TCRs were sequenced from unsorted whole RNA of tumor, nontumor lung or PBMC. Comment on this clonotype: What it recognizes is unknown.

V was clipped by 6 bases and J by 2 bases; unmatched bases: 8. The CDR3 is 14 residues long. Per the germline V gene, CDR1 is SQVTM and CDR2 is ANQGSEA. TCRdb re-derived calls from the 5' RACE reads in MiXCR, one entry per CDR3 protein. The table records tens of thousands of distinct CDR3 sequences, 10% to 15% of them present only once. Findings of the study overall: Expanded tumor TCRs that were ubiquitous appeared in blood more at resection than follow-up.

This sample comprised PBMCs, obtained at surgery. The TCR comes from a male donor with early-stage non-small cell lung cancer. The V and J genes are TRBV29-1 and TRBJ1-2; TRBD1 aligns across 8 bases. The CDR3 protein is CSVGRTGKNYGYTF. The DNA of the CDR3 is TGCAGCGTAGGCCGGACAGGGAAAAACTATGGCTACACCTTC.